The rows below give T cell receptor beta chains drawn from one sample of a study of blood T cell repertoires in COVID-19. The data were produced by immunoSEQ multiplex PCR, yet TCRdb's version contains in-frame clones alone and is incomplete. The sample consists of 250,000 to 350,000 clones, roughly 90% of them appearing once. The source material was PBMCs or T cells enriched from blood (not recorded which). These receptor sequences come from a man aged 55-75 years who had recovered from COVID-19. Both conserved end residues are part of each CDR3. D genes are given only for firm matches. Size values are once, few and many counts, or a class for expanded clones, and some rows have none.

>TRBV5-6|.|.|TRBJ2-6
CASSFPTVSGANVLTF
TGTGCCAGCAGCTTCCCTACGGTCTCTGGGGCCAACGTCCTGACTTTC
>TRBV6-5|.|.|TRBJ1-1
CATTWGDTEAFF
TGTGCCACCACCTGGGGAGACACTGAAGCTTTCTTT
>TRBV7-8|once|TRBD1|TRBJ2-2
CASSLVFGTGGLPGELFF
TGTGCCAGCAGCTTGGTTTTTGGAACAGGGGGCCTCCCCGGGGAGCTGTTTTTT
>TRBV5-5|.|TRBD1|TRBJ1-1
CASSLSPHRGNTEAFF
TGTGCCAGCAGCTTGTCACCTCACAGGGGGAACACTGAAGCTTTCTTT
>TRBV5-4|.|.|TRBJ2-5
CASNFAQYQETQYF
TGTGCCAGCAACTTCGCCCAGTACCAAGAGACCCAGTACTTC
>TRBV19|.|TRBD1|TRBJ2-1
CASSIRDRVNSKEQFF
TGTGCCAGTAGTATCCGGGACAGGGTTAATTCAAAGGAGCAGTTCTTC
>TRBV2|once|TRBD1|TRBJ1-1
CASTQGAYTEAFF
TGTGCCAGCACCCAGGGGGCTTACACTGAAGCTTTCTTT
>TRBV2|.|.|TRBJ2-3
CASSEGRKSTDTQYF
TGTGCCAGCAGTGAGGGCAGGAAAAGTACAGATACGCAGTATTTT
>TRBV10-3|.|TRBD1|TRBJ2-2
CAISDRDRGVFAGELFF
TGTGCCATCAGTGACCGGGACAGGGGAGTTTTTGCCGGGGAGCTGTTTTTT
>TRBV11-3|.|.|TRBJ1-1
CASSLYSGNTEAFF
TGTGCCAGCAGCTTGTACAGCGGAAACACTGAAGCTTTCTTT
>TRBV7-9|.|.|TRBJ1-4
CASSPSQGLNEKLFF
TGTGCCAGCAGCCCCTCACAGGGTCTTAATGAAAAACTGTTTTTT
>TRBV2|once|.|TRBJ2-2
CASHRDMKTGELFF
TGTGCCAGCCACAGGGACATGAAGACCGGGGAGCTGTTTTTT
>TRBV27|.|.|TRBJ1-3
CASSSPSSSGNTIYF
TGTGCCAGCAGTTCGCCGAGTTCTTCTGGAAACACCATATATTTT
>TRBV11-2|.|.|TRBJ2-7
CASSATGLLSYEQYF
TGTGCCAGCAGTGCGACGGGACTCCTCTCCTACGAGCAGTACTTC
>TRBV29-1|.|TRBD1|TRBJ1-2
CSAGTGANYGYTF
TGCAGCGCCGGGACAGGAGCTAACTATGGCTACACCTTC
>TRBV7-2|.|.|TRBJ1-6
CASSSPEGSYNSPLHF
TGTGCCAGCAGCTCCCCTGAGGGCTCCTATAATTCACCCCTCCACTTT
>TRBV4-3|.|TRBD1|TRBJ1-2
CASSQDRANYGYTF
TGCGCCAGCAGCCAGGACAGGGCAAACTATGGCTACACCTTC
>TRBV30|.|.|TRBJ1-1
CAWSVQYTEAFF
TGTGCCTGGAGTGTACAGTACACTGAAGCTTTCTTT
>TRBV7-3|.|TRBD1|TRBJ1-6
CASSQGQGDLDNSPLHF
TGTGCCAGCAGCCAAGGACAGGGAGATTTAGACAATTCACCCCTCCACTTT
>TRBV14|.|TRBD1|TRBJ1-2
CASSPLGSTTGYGYTF
TGTGCCAGCAGCCCGTTGGGGAGTACGACAGGGTATGGCTACACCTTC
>TRBV5-4|.|TRBD1|TRBJ1-3
CASSWGTGGLSGNTIYF
TGTGCCAGCAGCTGGGGGACAGGGGGCCTTTCTGGAAACACCATATATTTT
>TRBV19|few|TRBD2|TRBJ2-7
CASSIGASGRGELYEQYF
TGTGCCAGTAGTATAGGGGCTAGCGGGAGGGGAGAGCTCTACGAGCAGTACTTC
>TRBV3-1/TRBV3-2|.|TRBD1|TRBJ2-7
CASSLGDRAHEQYF
TGTGCCAGCAGCCTAGGCGACAGGGCCCACGAGCAGTACTTC
>TRBV3-1/TRBV3-2|.|.|TRBJ2-7
CASSRPGEQYF
TGTGCCAGCAGCCGCCCAGGCGAGCAGTACTTC
>TRBV4-2|.|TRBD2|TRBJ2-7
CASSQGGVAGHYEQYF
TGTGCCAGCAGCCAAGGGGGGGTAGCGGGACACTACGAGCAGTACTTC
>TRBV2|.|.|TRBJ1-6
CASSAVAGLYNSPLHF
TGTGCCAGCAGCGCCGTGGCTGGGCTTTATAATTCACCCCTCCACTTT
>TRBV29-1|.|.|TRBJ1-1
CSVATGTEAFF
TGCAGCGTGGCTACAGGGACTGAAGCTTTCTTT
>TRBV5-1|.|.|TRBJ1-2
CASSRTTLVGGGYTF
TGCGCCAGCAGCCGAACCACGCTCGTAGGGGGTGGCTACACCTTC
>TRBV6-5|.|.|TRBJ2-5
CASSLAHQETQYF
TGTGCCAGCAGTCTAGCCCACCAAGAGACCCAGTACTTC
>TRBV6-5|few|.|TRBJ1-4
CASSRASRGEKLFF
TGTGCCAGCAGTAGGGCCAGCCGAGGGGAAAAACTGTTTTTT
>TRBV27|.|TRBD1|TRBJ1-5
CASSQGDGNQPQHF
TGTGCCAGCAGTCAGGGGGATGGCAATCAGCCCCAGCATTTT
>TRBV4-1|.|TRBD2|TRBJ2-7
CASSHLRLAGDREQYF
TGCGCCAGCAGCCACCTTAGACTAGCGGGAGATCGCGAGCAGTACTTC
>TRBV28|.|TRBD1|TRBJ1-6
CASRQGGINSPLHF
TGTGCCAGCAGGCAGGGGGGTATTAATTCACCCCTCCACTTT
>TRBV19|.|.|TRBJ1-5
CASLGGQRDQPQHF
TGTGCCAGTTTGGGTGGGCAGAGAGATCAGCCCCAGCATTTT
>TRBV29-1|.|TRBD2|TRBJ2-1
CSVEIRLAGRNEQFF
TGCAGCGTCGAAATCCGCCTAGCGGGAAGGAATGAGCAGTTCTTC
>TRBV11-2|.|TRBD2|TRBJ2-1
CASSTGLAGDNEQFF
TGTGCCAGCAGCACGGGACTAGCGGGGGACAATGAGCAGTTCTTC
>TRBV5-1|once|.|TRBJ2-1
CASSLGPQAHEQFF
TGCGCCAGCAGCTTGGGACCCCAGGCCCACGAGCAGTTCTTC
>TRBV7-8|.|.|TRBJ1-4
CASSRQTNEKLFF
TGTGCCAGCAGCAGACAAACTAATGAAAAACTGTTTTTT
>TRBV28|.|.|TRBJ1-3
CASSLWTPNTGGNTIYF
TGTGCCAGCAGTTTATGGACACCCAACACAGGGGGAAACACCATATATTTT
>TRBV30|.|.|TRBJ2-5
CAWRDFLGETQYF
TGTGCCTGGAGGGACTTTTTGGGGGAGACCCAGTACTTC
>TRBV3-1/TRBV3-2|.|TRBD2|TRBJ2-1
CASSQGLAGTGNEQFF
TGTGCCAGCAGCCAAGGGCTAGCGGGCACTGGCAATGAGCAGTTCTTC
>TRBV21-1|.|.|TRBJ2-7
CASSTYRVLNEQYF
TGTGCCAGCAGCACATACAGGGTTCTTAACGAGCAGTACTTC